The rows below give T cell receptor beta chains drawn from one sample of a study of regulatory T cells in long-lasting Graves disease. MiXCR was run by TCRdb on the multiplex PCR reads, yielding one entry per CDR3 protein. The sample has about 340,000 distinct CDR3 sequences, roughly a fifth seen once. The sequences come from peripheral blood mononuclear cells (PBMCs), collected when the disease was refractory, from a patient treated with antithyroid drugs. These receptor sequences come from a female donor with Graves disease. Each CDR3 is given with its conserved first and last residue. The order of the fields is V gene, CDR3 length, J gene, clone size, D gene, CDR3 DNA, CDR3 protein. A D gene is named only where the DNA matches it firmly. Only part of the rows carry a size: once, few, many, or a class if the clone is expanded.

TRBV6-5	12	TRBJ1-2	NA	NA	TGTGCCAGCAGTTACAGGGTAGGCGGCTACACCTTC	CASSYRVGGYTF
TRBV3-1	14	TRBJ2-7	many	TRBD1	TGTGCCAGCAGTACCGGGACAGGGAAATTCGAGCAGTACTTC	CASSTGTGKFEQYF
TRBV11-2	16	TRBJ1-1	many	NA	TGTGCCAGCAGCTTAGACGGGGGGCGCTTGAAGACTGAAGCTTTCTTT	CASSLDGGRLKTEAFF
TRBV7-2	14	TRBJ1-2	many	NA	TGTGCCAGCAGCGACACCGGACAGACCTATGGCTACACCTTC	CASSDTGQTYGYTF
TRBV29-1	14	TRBJ2-7	few	NA	TGCAGCGTTGCTGGGTACCCGAGCGCCTACGAGCAGTACTTC	CSVAGYPSAYEQYF
TRBV12-3/TRBV12-4	15	TRBJ1-1	many	TRBD1	TGTGCCAGCAGTCCGTACAGGGGATGGAACACTGAAGCTTTCTTT	CASSPYRGWNTEAFF
TRBV7-9	15	TRBJ1-6	few	TRBD1	TGTGCCAGCAGCTCAAAGACAGGGCTCAATTCACCCCTCCACTTT	CASSSKTGLNSPLHF
TRBV4-1	16	TRBJ2-1	once	TRBD2	TGCGCCAGCAGCCCTGAAAGCGGGAGCTTATGGGATGAGCAGTTCTTC	CASSPESGSLWDEQFF
TRBV7-9	15	TRBJ1-4	few	TRBD1	TGTGCCAGCAGCGCCCAACAGGGGGCGGGTGAAAAACTGTTTTTT	CASSAQQGAGEKLFF
TRBV20-1	13	TRBJ2-7	NA	TRBD1	TGCAGTGCTCGGACAGGGGCTCTCTACGAGCAGTACTTC	CSARTGALYEQYF
TRBV5-1	14	TRBJ1-1	NA	NA	TGCGCCAGCAGCTTCGGTTCCACGAACACTGAAGCTTTCTTT	CASSFGSTNTEAFF
TRBV5-1	14	TRBJ2-7	many	TRBD1	TGCGCCAGCAGCTCCGGGACAGGGGGCTACGAGCAGTACTTC	CASSSGTGGYEQYF
TRBV10-3	15	TRBJ2-5	many	TRBD1	TGTGCCATCAGTGAGGGGGGACAGGTCCAAGAGACCCAGTACTTC	CAISEGGQVQETQYF
TRBV11-2	15	TRBJ2-5	many	TRBD2	TGTGCCAGCACCGATTCCGGGACTAGCGTGGGGACCCAGTACTTC	CASTDSGTSVGTQYF
TRBV28	16	TRBJ2-5	many	TRBD2	TGTGCCAGCAGTTTTTGGGCTAGCGGACCCCAAGAGACCCAGTACTTC	CASSFWASGPQETQYF
TRBV15	15	TRBJ2-7	many	NA	TGTGCCACCAGCAGAGAAGCGGCCGAGGGGTACGAGCAGTACTTC	CATSREAAEGYEQYF
TRBV6-1	14	TRBJ2-5	many	NA	TGTGCCAGCACACTAGGGGAGACTGCGCAGACCCAGTACTTC	CASTLGETAQTQYF
TRBV28	15	TRBJ2-2	many	NA	TGTGCCAGCAGTTTATCCCTATGGCGGACCGGGGAGCTGTTTTTT	CASSLSLWRTGELFF
TRBV3-1	12	TRBJ2-1	NA	NA	TGTGCCAGCGGTTCCTTTTACAATGAGCAGTTCTTC	CASGSFYNEQFF
TRBV6-1	13	TRBJ1-2	many	NA	TGTGCCAGCGGTCGAGGGGGTTCTAATGGCTACACCTTC	CASGRGGSNGYTF
TRBV28	16	TRBJ1-6	NA	NA	TGTGCCAGCAGTTACCCGAAGACACCTGGGGATTCACCCCTCCACTTT	CASSYPKTPGDSPLHF
TRBV10-3	15	TRBJ2-7	few	NA	TGTGCCATCCGGGGCCGTCAGGGAAGCTCCTACGAGCAGTACTTC	CAIRGRQGSSYEQYF
TRBV4-1	15	TRBJ2-1	NA	NA	TGCGCCAGCAGCCAAGATGATGGGAAAGGGCGTGAGCAGTTCTTC	CASSQDDGKGREQFF
TRBV5-6	13	TRBJ2-4	NA	NA	TGTGCCAGCAGCTTGGTGACCAAAAACATTCAGTACTTC	CASSLVTKNIQYF
TRBV2	14	TRBJ2-7	few	TRBD2	TGTGCCAGCAGTAGAGGGACTAGTGCCTACGAGCAGTACTTC	CASSRGTSAYEQYF
TRBV5-1	15	TRBJ2-5	NA	NA	TGCGCCAGCAGCTATTCCATGGGGGTTGAAGAGACCCAGTACTTC	CASSYSMGVEETQYF
TRBV10-3	15	TRBJ2-7	NA	NA	TGTGCCATCAGTGAGGGAACAGGGGGGGTAAACGAGCAGTACTTC	CAISEGTGGVNEQYF
TRBV20-1	12	TRBJ1-2	many	TRBD1	TGCAGTGCCAGCCTGAGGGGGCATGGCTACACCTTC	CSASLRGHGYTF
TRBV27	15	TRBJ2-7	NA	TRBD2	TGTGCCAGCAGGGGATTAGCGGGTACAACCTACGAGCAGTACTTC	CASRGLAGTTYEQYF
TRBV29-1	11	TRBJ1-2	many	NA	TGCAGCGTTCTGGGGGGCTATGGCTACACCTTC	CSVLGGYGYTF
TRBV6-1	14	TRBJ1-4	many	NA	TGTGCCAGCGGGACACCTGCAACTAATGAAAAACTGTTTTTT	CASGTPATNEKLFF
TRBV7-9	13	TRBJ1-1	few	NA	TGTGCCAGCAGCTTCTCCGGCCTCACTGAAGCTTTCTTT	CASSFSGLTEAFF
TRBV6-1	13	TRBJ1-2	many	NA	TGTGCCAGCAGTGGGGGGCTGCCACGAGGCTACACCTTC	CASSGGLPRGYTF
TRBV6-1	13	TRBJ1-5	many	NA	TGTGCCAGCAGTACTAGTCAGGATCAGCCCCAGCATTTT	CASSTSQDQPQHF
TRBV18	15	TRBJ2-7	many	TRBD1	TGTGCCAGCTCACCGACCGGGACAGGGACCTACGAGCAGTACTTC	CASSPTGTGTYEQYF
TRBV27	16	TRBJ1-3	few	NA	TGTGCCAGCAGTTTATTCGCAGGGGCCCCGGGAAACACCATATATTTT	CASSLFAGAPGNTIYF
TRBV12-5	13	TRBJ1-2	many	NA	TGTGCTAGTGGCTCGTCCTTTAACTATGGCTACACCTTC	CASGSSFNYGYTF
TRBV6-1	16	TRBJ2-7	many	NA	TGTGCCAGCAGTGAAGGGGGCCTCGCCGGCTCCTACGAGCAGTACTTC	CASSEGGLAGSYEQYF
TRBV20-1	18	TRBJ1-5	once	TRBD1	TGCAGTGCTAGAGATCTGGACAGGGAGCTAACGAGCAATCAGCCCCAGCATTTT	CSARDLDRELTSNQPQHF
TRBV7-9	16	TRBJ2-1	NA	NA	TGTGCCAGCAGCCCGCCGACAGCGAGCCCCTACAATGAGCAGTTCTTC	CASSPPTASPYNEQFF
TRBV20-1	17	TRBJ1-6	many	NA	TGCAGTGCTAGAGCTATAGGGACGAGCTCCTATAATTCACCCCTCCACTTT	CSARAIGTSSYNSPLHF
TRBV20-1	17	TRBJ2-7	few	NA	TGCAGTGCTAGAAGCCCATTTGGACGCTCAGAGTCCTACGAGCAGTACTTC	CSARSPFGRSESYEQYF
TRBV29-1	16	TRBJ1-1	NA	NA	TGCAGCGTTGAGGGGGTTTGGGGAGATCAGGCCACTGAAGCTTTCTTT	CSVEGVWGDQATEAFF
TRBV25-1	15	TRBJ1-1	few	NA	TGTGCCAGCAATGGGAATATAGCCATGAACACTGAAGCTTTCTTT	CASNGNIAMNTEAFF
TRBV19	15	TRBJ1-6	few	NA	TGTGCCAGTAGGACCCAGTGGGGAGTTGATTCACCCCTCCACTTT	CASRTQWGVDSPLHF
TRBV5-1	13	TRBJ1-2	few	NA	TGCGCCAGCAGCCCCAGGGTAAACTATGGCTACACCTTC	CASSPRVNYGYTF
TRBV5-1	14	TRBJ1-1	many	NA	TGCGCCAGCAGCTTCGAGGGTGAGAGCACTGAAGCTTTCTTT	CASSFEGESTEAFF
TRBV20-1	14	TRBJ1-6	many	NA	TGCAGTGCTGGGAGACAGGTGATGGGTTCACCCCTCCACTTT	CSAGRQVMGSPLHF